Below, 4 T cell receptor beta chains from the same sample are listed, as sequenced in a study of CD8+ T cells in alopecia areata. Indicated treatment: oral pan-JAK inhibitor, 5-10 mg twice daily. Following extraction, RNA underwent reverse transcription to cDNA, which served as the sequencing template. TCRdb's copy holds only in-frame clones and misses some; the assay was immunoSEQ multiplex PCR. The sample has 200,000 or so clones, roughly 44% seen once. The starting material was CD4+ T cells sorted from blood, obtained at approximately week 36, from a patient treated with tofacitinib. The receptors come from a human donor with alopecia areata.

This chain uses TRBV30 with TRBJ2-3; D not certain. The V end was cut by 3 bases, the J end by 7 bases, with 17 bases between. The CDR3 loop spans 14 amino acids. Germline CDR1 and CDR2: GTSNPN and SVGIG (reference sequence). The CDR3 bases are TGTGCCTGGAGACATTTGCCTGCACACCATACGCAGTATTTT. Its protein is CAWRHLPAHHTQYF.

This chain connects TRBV30 to TRBJ1-1; no clear D gene. Trimming took 3 bases from V and 4 from J, leaving 9 bases between them. The CDR3 runs to 12 residues. CDR1 GTSNPN and CDR2 SVGIG come from the germline V gene (reference sequence). CDR3 DNA sequence: TGTGCCTGGAGCCAGCGAGGCACTGAAGCTTTCTTT. Translating gives CAWSQRGTEAFF. Using reference TRBV30 and TRBJ1-1 for the parts outside the CDR3, the full variable domain is SQTIHQWPATLVQPVGSPLSLECTVEGTSNPNLYWYRQAAGRGLQLLFYSVGIGQISSEVPQNLSASRPQDRQFILSSKKLLLSDSGFYLCAWSQRGTEAFFGQGTRLTVV.

V gene TRBV7-3 combines with J gene TRBJ2-3; weak D call: TRBD2 (5 bases). The CDR3 extends over 15 amino acids. Between the trimmed V and J ends, which lost 3 bases and 0 bases, there was a span of 10 bases. Germline values: CDR1 SGHTA, CDR2 FQGTGA. CDR3 protein: CASSFGIHSTDTQYF. CDR3 sequence (DNA): TGTGCCAGCAGCTTCGGGATCCATAGCACAGATACGCAGTATTTT.

This chain joins TRBV18 and TRBJ1-1; D might be TRBD1 (5 bases). V was trimmed by 3 bases and J by 0 bases, leaving 11 bases between them. CDR1 and CDR2 (germline): KGHSH, LQKENI. CDR3 length: 15 residues. The CDR3 sequence is CASSPHSGMNTEAFF. In nucleotides, the CDR3 is TGTGCCAGCTCACCCCACTCAGGGATGAACACTGAAGCTTTCTTT.